The 16 T cell receptor beta chains listed next were all sequenced from one sample in a study of blood T cells in healthy people across ages. Sample-barcoded 5' priming and a J-beta primer mix drove a second PCR of roughly 6 to 12 cycles. TCRdb re-called the 5' RACE reads through MiXCR, storing one row per CDR3 protein. The table includes over 1,200,000 distinct CDR3 sequences, roughly 60% detected once. Sequencing used blood. These receptors originate from a man aged 18 to 30 in good health.

This clonotype was picked up a small number of times. The gene calls are TRBV20-1 and TRBJ2-7; TRBD2 is a possible D gene (6 bases). In germline, CDR1 is DFQATT, CDR2 SNEGSKA (reference sequence). V gave up 1 base and J gave up 0 bases, with 13 bases separating them. The CDR3 covers 15 residues. CDR3 loop: CSARGGLSSSYEQYF. DNA for the CDR3: TGCAGTGCTAGAGGGGGACTTTCCTCCTCCTACGAGCAGTACTTC.

The CDR3 DNA follows: TGTGCCAGCAGTCTGCTGGACGGTAGCTCCTACAATGAGCAGTACTTC. It is translated as CASSLLDGSSYNEQYF. The chain employs TRBV27 and TRBJ2-1, with D unresolved. The DNA matches TRBJ2-7 better at its end, which makes the J call doubtful. The CDR3 extends over 16 amino acids. Germline V lookup: CDR1 MNHEY, CDR2 SMNVEV (reference sequence).

The chain has TRBV7-2 and TRBJ2-1; D ambiguous. Looked up from germline, CDR1 is SGHTA and CDR2 is FQGNSA. V was pared by 5 bases and J by 5 bases, with 10 bases between. The CDR3 covers 13 residues. For the CDR3, the DNA is TGTGCCAGCAGCCAACCTCGTAACAATGAGCAGTTCTTC. Residues: CASSQPRNNEQFF.

The rearrangement uses TRBV7-2 and TRBJ1-1, with 9 bases lining up with TRBD1. The CDR3 consists of 15 residues. J was trimmed by 0 bases and V by 3 bases; bases with no gene match: 2. Looked up from germline, CDR1 is SGHTA and CDR2 is FQGNSA. CDR3 sequence reads: CASSFWTGVNTEAFF. Written as DNA, the CDR3 is TGTGCCAGCAGCTTTTGGACAGGGGTGAACACTGAAGCTTTCTTT. Supplemented by reference TRBV7-2 and TRBJ1-1, the full variable domain reads GAGVSQSPSNKVTEKGKDVELRCDPISGHTALYWYRQSLGQGLEFLIYFQGNSAPDKSGLPSDRFSAERTGGSVSTLTIQRTQQEDSAVYLCASSFWTGVNTEAFFGQGTRLTVV.

This rearrangement joins TRBV3-1 to TRBJ1-6; TRBD1 is a possible D gene (5 bases). The CDR3 length is 15 residues. CDR1 and CDR2 (germline): LGHDT, YNNKEL (reference sequence). With 1 base removed from V and 7 bases from J, the gap between germline ends came to 11 bases. The CDR3 loop is CASSQGQGSNSPLHF. CDR3 coding DNA: TGTGCCAGCAGCCAAGGTCAGGGCAGCAATTCACCCCTCCACTTT. Variable domain in full (rest from reference TRBV3-1 and TRBJ1-6): DTAVSQTPKYLVTQMGNDKSIKCEQNLGHDTMYWYKQDSKKFLKIMFSYNNKELIINETVPNRFSPKSPDKAHLNLHINSLELGDSAVYFCASSQGQGSNSPLHFGNGTRLTVT.

The V and J genes are TRBV20-1 and TRBJ2-3, with a weak D call TRBD1 (5 bases). Trimming cost V 8 bases and J 6 bases, with 18 bases left between them. CDR1 and CDR2 from the germline V gene are DFQATT and SNEGSKA (reference sequence). The CDR3 has 13 amino acids. As DNA, the CDR3 is TGCAGTCCAGGGCAGGGTTCAAGGGATACGCAGTATTTT. Translated, it gives CSPGQGSRDTQYF.

This rearrangement joins TRBV12-3 or TRBV12-4 to TRBJ1-1; D is uncertain. Trimming took off 2 bases at V and 5 bases at J, with 9 bases between the two ends. CDR3 size: 13 residues. The CDR3, as DNA: TGTGCCAGCAGTTTATGGGAACCTACTGAAGCTTTCTTT. Translating it yields CASSLWEPTEAFF.

The V call is TRBV29-1, the J call TRBJ2-1; no firm D call. The CDR3 contains 12 residues. The ends were cut back, 7 bases at V and 7 bases at J, with 14 bases in the middle. CDR1 is SQVTM, CDR2 ANQGSEA, per germline. CDR3 DNA: TGCAGCGCCCGGAGCGAGGCTAATGAGCAGTTCTTC. Translated: CSARSEANEQFF.

CDR3 bases: TGTGCCAGCAGCCATGCCACTCTCTACGAGCAGTACTTC. This encodes CASSHATLYEQYF. The chain employs TRBV3-1 and TRBJ2-7; D gene ambiguous. The CDR3 runs to 13 residues. CDR1 is LGHDT, CDR2 YNNKEL, per germline (reference sequence). The V and J ends lost 3 bases and 3 bases respectively, with 9 bases between them.

This clonotype has a handful of counts. The J gene is TRBJ2-5, the V gene TRBV14; D may be TRBD2 (6 bases). CDR1 and CDR2 from the germline V gene are SGHDN and FVKESK. The V end was cut by 1 base, the J end by 2 bases, with 14 bases between. This CDR3 is built from 16 residues. Here the CDR3 DNA reads TGTGCCAGCAGCCAAGGAGGTCGGCGGGGTCAAGAGACCCAGTACTTC. It codes for CASSQGGRRGQETQYF.

The chain couples TRBV7-2 to TRBJ1-5, with D possibly TRBD1 on 6 matching bases. CDR1 is SGHTA and CDR2 is FQGNSA in the germline V gene. V lost 10 bases, J lost 6 bases, and 19 bases lay in between. This CDR3 is 14 amino acids long. CDR3 sequence (DNA): TGTGCCATCGACCAAGGGGGGGCAGGTCAGCCCCAGCATTTT. Its translation is CAIDQGGAGQPQHF.

CDR3 loop: CASSRGTSNQPQHF. DNA of the CDR3: TGTGCCAGCAGCCGCGGGACTTCCAATCAGCCCCAGCATTTT. The rearrangement joins TRBV3-1 to TRBJ1-5; tentative D call: TRBD1 (5 bases). The V gene lost 4 bases and the J gene lost 3 bases, with 10 bases spanning the gap. This CDR3 comprises 14 residues. Germline V gene sequence: CDR1 LGHDT, CDR2 YNNKEL (reference sequence).

The chain employs TRBV29-1 and TRBJ2-1; D remains ambiguous. The DNA end is a closer match to TRBJ2-7, so the J assignment may be wrong. Germline assignment: CDR1 SQVTM and CDR2 ANQGSEA. The CDR3 is made up of 13 amino acids. The CDR3 nucleotides are TGCAGCGTTGAGAGTGGATCCTACAATGAGCAGTACTTC. Amino acids: CSVESGSYNEQYF.

The chain couples TRBV25-1 to TRBJ1-2; a possible D gene is TRBD1 (6 bases). The germline V gene has CDR1 MGHDK and CDR2 SYGVNS. The CDR3 runs 14 residues. V was trimmed by 2 bases and J by 7 bases, leaving 14 bases between them. The CDR3 sequence: CASSERGQVTGYTF. CDR3 nucleotide sequence: TGTGCCAGCAGTGAACGGGGGCAGGTTACTGGCTACACCTTC.

The rearrangement joins TRBV20-1 to TRBJ2-4, with D perhaps given as TRBD1 or TRBD2 (5 bases each). The germline V and J ends were trimmed by 3 bases and 7 bases, with 13 bases remaining between them. CDR3 length: 13 residues. Germline CDR1 is DFQATT and CDR2 is SNEGSKA (reference sequence). CDR3 sequence (DNA): TGCAGTGCTAGGGACACACGCGGGAACATTCAGTACTTC. As protein: CSARDTRGNIQYF.

CDR3 sequence reads: CASRVGGGSTDTQYF. CDR3 DNA sequence: TGTGCCAGCAGGGTCGGCGGAGGGAGCACAGATACGCAGTATTTT. The chain is built from TRBV27 and TRBJ2-3; D may be TRBD2 (6 bases). The CDR3 sequence is 15 residues long. The V end lost 6 bases, the J end lost 0 bases, and 13 bases lay between the germline ends. The germline gives CDR1 MNHEY, CDR2 SMNVEV (reference sequence).